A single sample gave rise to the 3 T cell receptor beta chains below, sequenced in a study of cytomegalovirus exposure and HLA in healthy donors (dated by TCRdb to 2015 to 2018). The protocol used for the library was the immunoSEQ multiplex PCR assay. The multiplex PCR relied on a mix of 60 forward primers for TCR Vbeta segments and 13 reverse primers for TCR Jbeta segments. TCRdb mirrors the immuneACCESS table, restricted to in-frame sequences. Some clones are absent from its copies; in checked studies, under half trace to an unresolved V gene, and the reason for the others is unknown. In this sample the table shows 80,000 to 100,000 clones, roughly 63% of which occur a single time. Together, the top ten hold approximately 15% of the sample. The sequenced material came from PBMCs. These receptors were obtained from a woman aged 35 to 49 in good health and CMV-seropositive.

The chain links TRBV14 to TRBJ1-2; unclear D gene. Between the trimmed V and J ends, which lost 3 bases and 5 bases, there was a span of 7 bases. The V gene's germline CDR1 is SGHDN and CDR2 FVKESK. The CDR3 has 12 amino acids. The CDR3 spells CASSQGRYGYTF. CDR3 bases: TGTGCCAGCAGCCAGGGGAGATATGGCTACACCTTC.

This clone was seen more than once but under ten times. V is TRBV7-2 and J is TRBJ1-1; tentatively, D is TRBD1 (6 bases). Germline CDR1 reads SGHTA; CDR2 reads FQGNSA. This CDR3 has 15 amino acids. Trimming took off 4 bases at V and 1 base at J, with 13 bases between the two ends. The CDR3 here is CASSSRKTGNTEAFF. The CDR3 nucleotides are TGTGCCAGCAGCTCACGAAAGACAGGGAACACTGAAGCTTTCTTT.

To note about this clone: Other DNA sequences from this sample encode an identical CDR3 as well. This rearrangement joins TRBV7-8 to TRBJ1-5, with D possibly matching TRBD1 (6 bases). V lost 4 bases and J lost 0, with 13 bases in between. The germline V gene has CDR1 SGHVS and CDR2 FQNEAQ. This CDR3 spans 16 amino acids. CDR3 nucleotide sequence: TGTGCCAGCAGCTCAGGACAGACTTATAGCAATCAGCCCCAGCATTTT. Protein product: CASSSGQTYSNQPQHF.